The 20 T cell receptor beta chains listed next were all sequenced from one sample in a study of shared clonotypes between healthy human individuals. CD45RO-negative cells were positively selected for CCR7, leaving out terminally differentiated effector memory CD45RA+ cells. The protocol was immunoSEQ multiplex PCR, while the TCRdb copy is restricted to in-frame clones and leaves out a portion. The table shows some 1,900,000 clones, with approximately 94% occurring only once. The sequencing input was naive CD8+ T cells sorted from blood. Receptors were obtained from a man aged 18-30 years in good health.

V and J are TRBV5-1 and TRBJ2-1; D remains unclear. Trimming removed 0 bases at V and 2 bases at J, with 12 bases between. CDR3 length equals 16 residues. CDR1 is SGHRS, CDR2 YFSETQ, per germline. The CDR3 bases are TGCGCCAGCAGCTTGGTGGGTCAAGGGACCTACAATGAGCAGTTCTTC. Protein product: CASSLVGQGTYNEQFF.

The rearrangement joins TRBV9 to TRBJ2-7; 9 nucleotides line up with TRBD2. The CDR3 has 14 amino acids. Germline-derived CDR1 and CDR2 are SGDLS and YYNGEE. J gave up 5 bases and V 0 bases, and 3 bases lay outside the gene matches. Here the CDR3 reads CASSVGTSENEQYF. The CDR3 nucleotides read TGTGCCAGCAGCGTAGGGACTAGCGAAAACGAGCAGTACTTC.

The V gene is TRBV27, the J gene TRBJ2-6; 7 bases are shared with TRBD2. V lost 6 bases and J lost 2; bases outside the gene matches: 7. The CDR3 loop spans 16 amino acids. CDR1 is MNHEY and CDR2 is SMNVEV in the germline V gene (reference sequence). The CDR3 nucleotides read TGTGCCAGCAGCCATGGGGGGGTTGCTGGGGCCAACGTCCTGACTTTC. Its protein product is CASSHGGVAGANVLTF.

The rearrangement uses TRBV2 and TRBJ2-7; TRBD1 matches at 7 bases. This CDR3 is 17 amino acids long. CDR1 SNHLY and CDR2 FYNNEI come from the germline V gene. J gave up 0 bases and V 6 bases, and 14 bases lay outside the gene matches. CDR3 coding DNA: TGTGCCAGCAGCATGCCGTGGGGGACAGCAGTCTCCTACGAGCAGTACTTC. Residues: CASSMPWGTAVSYEQYF.

This sequence joins TRBV27 and TRBJ2-7, with a possible D match to TRBD2 (5 bases). The CDR3 extends over 14 amino acids. Germline V gives CDR1 MNHEY, CDR2 SMNVEV (reference sequence). With 2 bases removed from V and 0 bases from J, the gap between germline ends came to 8 bases. As DNA, the CDR3 is TGTGCCAGCAGTTTAAGTCGGGACTCCTACGAGCAGTACTTC. Encoded protein: CASSLSRDSYEQYF.

For this clone: Other DNA sequences in this specimen translate into the identical CDR3. The V call is TRBV5-4, the J call TRBJ2-7; D is tentatively TRBD1 or TRBD2 (5 bases each). V was clipped by 0 bases and J by 6 bases, with 7 bases between them. The length of the CDR3 is 12 residues. Per the germline V gene, CDR1 is SGHNT and CDR2 is YYREEE (reference sequence). The CDR3 spells CASSLGGVEQYF. As DNA, the CDR3 is TGTGCCAGCAGCTTGGGAGGGGTCGAGCAGTACTTC.

The chain carries TRBV5-1 and TRBJ2-7; 9 positions agree with TRBD1. Trimming removed 3 bases from V and 5 bases from J; junction bases left unmatched: 9. The CDR3 is 15 amino acids. Germline CDR1 is SGHRS and CDR2 is YFSETQ. The DNA for the CDR3 is TGCGCCAGCAGCTGGGACTCAGGACAGGGGAACGAGCAGTACTTC. Translated: CASSWDSGQGNEQYF. The full variable domain, completed using reference TRBV5-1 and TRBJ2-7, is KAGVTQTPRYLIKTRGQQVTLSCSPISGHRSVSWYQQTPGQGLQFLFEYFSETQRNKGNFPGRFSGRQFSNSRSEMNVSTLELGDSALYLCASSWDSGQGNEQYFGPGTRLTVT.

The V and J genes are TRBV6-6 and TRBJ2-7; D remains unclear. The CDR3 covers 13 residues. Trimming took off 5 bases at V and 4 bases at J, with 12 bases between the two ends. CDR1 and CDR2 from the germline V gene are MNHNY and SVGAGI (reference sequence). CDR3 bases: TGTGCCAGCAGTAGCCTACTTCCGTACGAGCAGTACTTC. It encodes CASSSLLPYEQYF.

V usage is TRBV11-2 and J usage is TRBJ1-1; perhaps TRBD1 as D (6 bases). Per the germline V gene, CDR1 is SGHAT and CDR2 is FQNNGV. CDR3 length equals 14 residues. Deletions cut 6 bases from V and 1 base from J, with 12 bases between. Written as DNA, the CDR3 is TGTGCCAGCAGTAGAGGACAGACGAACACTGAAGCTTTCTTT. It encodes CASSRGQTNTEAFF.

V and J are TRBV4-1 and TRBJ1-1; TRBD1 matches 7 bases. J gave up 0 bases and V 3 bases, and 4 bases lay outside the gene matches. Germline V gene lookup returns CDR1 MGHRA and CDR2 YSYEKL. The CDR3 has 15 residues. The DNA for the CDR3 is TGCGCCAGCAGCCACGGGACAGCCCTGAACACTGAAGCTTTCTTT. Its protein is CASSHGTALNTEAFF.

This chain connects TRBV5-4 to TRBJ1-3, with D unclear. The CDR3 is made up of 14 amino acids. CDR1 SGHNT and CDR2 YYREEE come from the germline V gene (reference sequence). Trimming shortened V by 4 bases and J by 0 bases, and 8 bases separated the two germline ends. CDR3 in DNA: TGTGCCAGCAGCACCGATTACTCTGGAAACACCATATATTTT. This encodes CASSTDYSGNTIYF.

DNA of the CDR3: TGTGCCAGCAGCCAGCCCCCCTACACTGAAGCTTTCTTT. Protein: CASSQPPYTEAFF. V usage is TRBV14 and J usage is TRBJ1-1; D not certain. The V end was cut by 3 bases, the J end by 3 bases, with 8 bases between. The CDR3 extends over 13 amino acids. In germline, CDR1 is SGHDN, CDR2 FVKESK. The full variable domain, completed using reference TRBV14 and TRBJ1-1, is EAGVTQFPSHSVIEKGQTVTLRCDPISGHDNLYWYRRVMGKEIKFLLHFVKESKQDESGMPNNRFLAERTGGTYSTLKVQPAELEDSGVYFCASSQPPYTEAFFGQGTRLTVV.

The chain has TRBV16 and TRBJ2-7; TRBD2 matches 11 bases. V lost 3 bases to trimming and J lost 5 bases; unmatched junction nucleotides: 6. Germline V gives CDR1 KGHSY, CDR2 FQNENV. This CDR3 has 15 residues. The CDR3 loop reads CASSHISLAGDEQYF. The CDR3 coding sequence is TGTGCCAGCAGCCATATATCACTAGCGGGAGACGAGCAGTACTTC.

This clone appeared a single time. The rearrangement joins TRBV9 to TRBJ2-7; D possibly corresponds to TRBD2 (5 bases). This CDR3 region has 14 residues. The germline V gene encodes CDR1 SGDLS and CDR2 YYNGEE. Trimming removed 4 bases from V and 3 bases from J, with 14 bases in between. The CDR3 region has the DNA TGTGCCAGCAGCCCAGGACTGGTTGGCTACGAGCAGTACTTC. Translation: CASSPGLVGYEQYF.

This chain links TRBV7-9 with TRBJ1-3, with 11 bases identical to TRBD1. The V gene's germline CDR1 is SEHNR and CDR2 FQNEAQ (reference sequence). The CDR3 runs to 15 residues. V lost 7 bases and J lost 3; bases outside the gene matches: 5. The CDR3 DNA sequence: TGTGCCAGCATCGGACAGGGGGCGGGTGGAAACACCATATATTTT. It codes for CASIGQGAGGNTIYF. Variable domain in full (rest from reference TRBV7-9 and TRBJ1-3): DTGVSQNPRHKITKRGQNVTFRCDPISEHNRLYWYRQTLGQGPEFLTYFQNEAQLEKSRLLSDRFSAERPKGSFSTLEIQRTEQGDSAMYLCASIGQGAGGNTIYFGEGSWLTVV.

CDR3 nucleotides: TGCGCCAGCAGCCAAGGCTGGATAGAGACCCAGTACTTC. Translated: CASSQGWIETQYF. The chain couples TRBV4-1 to TRBJ2-5, with D unclear. The CDR3 consists of 13 residues. The germline gives CDR1 MGHRA, CDR2 YSYEKL. Between the trimmed V and J ends, which lost 1 base and 4 bases, there was a span of 7 bases.

The CDR3 sequence: CASSLYAAGLAYNEQFF. In DNA, the CDR3 is TGTGCCAGCAGCTTATATGCCGCGGGACTAGCGTACAATGAGCAGTTCTTC. The V and J genes are TRBV11-2 and TRBJ2-1; the match to TRBD2 covers 10 bases. V lost 2 bases and J lost 4; bases outside the gene matches: 8. The germline V gene encodes CDR1 SGHAT and CDR2 FQNNGV. This CDR3 comprises 17 residues.

V and J are TRBV7-9 and TRBJ1-1; D not certain. Germline-derived CDR1 and CDR2 are SEHNR and FQNEAQ (reference sequence). CDR3 length: 13 residues. V was clipped by 5 bases and J by 3 bases, with 10 bases between them. CDR3 region: CASSVSLDTEAFF. In DNA form, the CDR3 reads TGTGCCAGCAGCGTCAGTTTGGACACTGAAGCTTTCTTT.

This sequence joins TRBV7-8 and TRBJ2-3, with 10 bases matching TRBD2. In germline, CDR1 is SGHVS, CDR2 FQNEAQ. CDR3 length: 17 residues. The J segment lost 5 bases and the V segment lost 1 base, leaving 9 bases of the junction unmatched. CDR3 residues: CASSLDLAGVNKDTQYF. Written as DNA, the CDR3 is TGTGCCAGCAGCTTAGACCTAGCGGGAGTGAACAAAGATACGCAGTATTTT.

The CDR3 DNA sequence: TGTGCCAGCAGCTCATCCTCAGACACTCTTCCCACAGATACGCAGTATTTT. Translated: CASSSSSDTLPTDTQYF. J is TRBJ2-3 and V is TRBV13; no definite D call. The CDR3 loop spans 17 amino acids. Trimming stripped 4 bases from V and 2 bases from J, with 19 bases between. CDR1 PRHDT and CDR2 FYEKMQ come from the germline V gene (reference sequence).